The present TCR beta chain was sequenced within a study of control samples from healthy donors and cancer patients (dated by TCRdb to about 2020). Library construction relied on the immunoSEQ multiplex PCR assay. Imported from immuneACCESS, the table was reduced by TCRdb to in-frame sequences with V and J called. These copies leave out some clones; in studies compared against another copy, an unresolved V gene accounts for under half, and the cause of the remainder is not known. Across this sample there are 84,000 or so clones, with 75% to 85% seen only once. Around a tenth of the sample rests with the top ten. Remarks on this clone: Its antigen is currently not known. No clone much larger than this one lies a single base away; base qualities are absent.

The CDR3 runs 16 amino acids, cysteine and phenylalanine included. Kept here is only the CDR3 DNA, which spans 48 bases and is read in frame from base 1. At the junction V is shortened by 0 bases and J by 4 bases; bases outside the gene matches: 9. Sequences MGHRA (CDR1) and YSYEKL (CDR2) are obtained from the germline V gene. The sequence derives from a man aged 55 to 70 with head and neck cancer. The sequenced sample was PBMCs. The sequence links TRBV4-1 to TRBJ2-7, with 7 central nucleotides matching TRBD1. The CDR3 protein is CASSQDFTGVYYEQYF. In nucleotides, the sequence is TGCGCCAGCAGCCAAGATTTTACAGGGGTGTATTACGAGCAGTACTTC.